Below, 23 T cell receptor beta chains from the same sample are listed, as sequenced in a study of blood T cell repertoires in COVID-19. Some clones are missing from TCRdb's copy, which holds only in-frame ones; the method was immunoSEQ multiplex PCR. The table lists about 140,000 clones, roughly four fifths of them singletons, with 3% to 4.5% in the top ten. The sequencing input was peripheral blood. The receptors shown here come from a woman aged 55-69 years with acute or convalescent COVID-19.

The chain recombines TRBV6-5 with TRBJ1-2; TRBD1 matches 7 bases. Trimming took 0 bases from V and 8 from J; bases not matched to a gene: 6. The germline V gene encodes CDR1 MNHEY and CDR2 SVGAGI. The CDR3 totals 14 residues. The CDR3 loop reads CASSYSGQPMGYTF. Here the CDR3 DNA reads TGTGCCAGCAGTTACTCGGGACAGCCTATGGGCTACACCTTC.

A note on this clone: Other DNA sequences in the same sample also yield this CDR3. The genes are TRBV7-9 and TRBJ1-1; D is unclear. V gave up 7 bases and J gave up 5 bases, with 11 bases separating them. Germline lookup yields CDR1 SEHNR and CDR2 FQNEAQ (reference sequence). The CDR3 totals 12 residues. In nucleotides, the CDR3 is TGTGCCAGCACCTTGTCGGGGACTGAAGCTTTCTTT. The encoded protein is CASTLSGTEAFF.

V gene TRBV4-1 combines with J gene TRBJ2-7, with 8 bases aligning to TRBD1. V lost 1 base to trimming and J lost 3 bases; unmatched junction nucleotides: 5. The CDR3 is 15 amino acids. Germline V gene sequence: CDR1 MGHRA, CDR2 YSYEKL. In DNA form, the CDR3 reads TGCGCCAGCAGCCAAGTCTGGACAGGGAGCTACGAGCAGTACTTC. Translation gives CASSQVWTGSYEQYF.

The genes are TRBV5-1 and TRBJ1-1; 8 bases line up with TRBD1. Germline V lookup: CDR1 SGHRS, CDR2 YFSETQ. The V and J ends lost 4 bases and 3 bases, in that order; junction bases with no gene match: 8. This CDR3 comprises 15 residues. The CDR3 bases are TGCGCCAGCAGCCGGACAGGGCAAGGGTACACTGAAGCTTTCTTT. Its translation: CASSRTGQGYTEAFF.

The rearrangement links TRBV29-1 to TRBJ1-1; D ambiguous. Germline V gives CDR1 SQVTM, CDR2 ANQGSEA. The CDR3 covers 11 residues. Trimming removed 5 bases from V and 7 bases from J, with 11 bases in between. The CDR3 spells CSVFSEVEAFF. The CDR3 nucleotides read TGCAGCGTTTTCAGTGAAGTTGAAGCTTTCTTT.

As DNA, the CDR3 is TGTGCCAGTAGTAGCACAGGACCTGGGGCCAACGTCCTGACTTTC. Translation gives CASSSTGPGANVLTF. The chain employs TRBV19 and TRBJ2-6; the D gene is possibly TRBD1 (5 bases). The CDR3 sequence is 15 residues long. CDR1 is LNHDA, CDR2 SQIVND, per germline (reference sequence). Trimming removed 4 bases from V and 2 bases from J, with 9 bases in between.

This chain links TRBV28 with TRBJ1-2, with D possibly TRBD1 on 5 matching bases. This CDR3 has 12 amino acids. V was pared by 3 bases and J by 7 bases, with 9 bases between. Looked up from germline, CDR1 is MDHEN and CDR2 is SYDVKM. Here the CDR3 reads CASSFKGSGYTF. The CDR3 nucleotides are TGTGCCAGCAGTTTTAAGGGGTCTGGCTACACCTTC.

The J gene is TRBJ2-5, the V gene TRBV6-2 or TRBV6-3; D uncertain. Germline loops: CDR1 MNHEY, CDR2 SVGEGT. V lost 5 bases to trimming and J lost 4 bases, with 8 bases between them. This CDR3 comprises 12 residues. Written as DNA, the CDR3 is TGTGCCAGCAGTGCAAGTAGAGAGACCCAGTACTTC. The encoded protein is CASSASRETQYF.

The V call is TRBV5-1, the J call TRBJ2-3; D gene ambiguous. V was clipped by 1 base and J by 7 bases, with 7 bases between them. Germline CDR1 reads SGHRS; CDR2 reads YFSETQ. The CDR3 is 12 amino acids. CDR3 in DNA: TGCGCCAGCAGCTTGAAACAGAATACGCAGTATTTT. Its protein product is CASSLKQNTQYF.

CDR3 residues: CASSWTSGGGTGELFF. The CDR3 DNA follows: TGCGCCAGCAGCTGGACTAGCGGGGGAGGGACCGGGGAGCTGTTTTTT. This chain connects TRBV5-1 to TRBJ2-2, with 13 bases matching TRBD2. The length of the CDR3 is 16 residues. Germline CDR1 SGHRS, CDR2 YFSETQ. The V and J ends lost 3 bases and 5 bases, in that order; junction bases with no gene match: 4.

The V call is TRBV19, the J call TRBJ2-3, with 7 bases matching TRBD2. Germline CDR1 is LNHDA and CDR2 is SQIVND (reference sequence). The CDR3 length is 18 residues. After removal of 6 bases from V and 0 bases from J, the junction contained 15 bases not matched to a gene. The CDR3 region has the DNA TGTGCCAGTAGACCACCCATCGGAGCGGGACGAAGCACAGATACGCAGTATTTT. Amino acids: CASRPPIGAGRSTDTQYF. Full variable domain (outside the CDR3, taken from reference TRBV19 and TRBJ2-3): DGGITQSPKYLFRKEGQNVTLSCEQNLNHDAMYWYRQDPGQGLRLIYYSQIVNDFQKGDIAEGYSVSREKKESFPLTVTSAQKNPTAFYLCASRPPIGAGRSTDTQYFGPGTRLTVL.

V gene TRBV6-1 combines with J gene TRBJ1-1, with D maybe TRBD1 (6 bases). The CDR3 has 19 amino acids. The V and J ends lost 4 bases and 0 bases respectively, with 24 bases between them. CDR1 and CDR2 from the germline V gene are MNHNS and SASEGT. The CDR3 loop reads CASSGIGQGPEGMNTEAFF. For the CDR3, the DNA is TGTGCCAGCAGTGGAATCGGTCAGGGGCCAGAAGGGATGAACACTGAAGCTTTCTTT.

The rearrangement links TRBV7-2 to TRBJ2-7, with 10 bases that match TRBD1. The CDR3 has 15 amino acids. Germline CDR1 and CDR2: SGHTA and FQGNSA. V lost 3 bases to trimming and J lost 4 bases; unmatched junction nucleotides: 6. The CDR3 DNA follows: TGTGCCAGCAGCTTGACCTGGGACAGGGGTTACGAGCAGTACTTC. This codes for CASSLTWDRGYEQYF.

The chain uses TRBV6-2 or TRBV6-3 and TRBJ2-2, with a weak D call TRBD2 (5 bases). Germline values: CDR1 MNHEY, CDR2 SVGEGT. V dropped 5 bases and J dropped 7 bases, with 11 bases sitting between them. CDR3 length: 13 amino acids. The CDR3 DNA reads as TGTGCCAGCAGTGGACTTCTGATCGGGGAGCTGTTTTTT. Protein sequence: CASSGLLIGELFF.

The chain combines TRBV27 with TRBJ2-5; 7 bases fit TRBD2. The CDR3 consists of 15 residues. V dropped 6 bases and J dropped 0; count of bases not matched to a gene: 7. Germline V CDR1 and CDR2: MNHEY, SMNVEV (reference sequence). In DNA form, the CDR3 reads TGTGCCAGCAGACCTAGCGGAACGTACCAAGAGACCCAGTACTTC. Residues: CASRPSGTYQETQYF.

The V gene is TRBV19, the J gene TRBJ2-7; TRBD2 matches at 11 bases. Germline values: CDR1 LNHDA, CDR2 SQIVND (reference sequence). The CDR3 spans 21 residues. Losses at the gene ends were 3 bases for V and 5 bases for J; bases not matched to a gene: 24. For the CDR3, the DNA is TGTGCCAGTAGTATTGGCTCGGGTTGGGGTGCGGCTAGCGGGAGGCTGAACGAGCAGTACTTC. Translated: CASSIGSGWGAASGRLNEQYF.

CDR3 bases: TGTGCCAGCAGTTACCCCCAGATTGGCGAGACCCAGTACTTC. Its translation is CASSYPQIGETQYF. The V and J genes are TRBV6-2 or TRBV6-3 and TRBJ2-5; no reliable D call. CDR3 length: 14 residues. Per germline, CDR1 MNHEY and CDR2 SVGEGT. Trimming removed 2 bases at V and 5 bases at J, with 12 bases between.

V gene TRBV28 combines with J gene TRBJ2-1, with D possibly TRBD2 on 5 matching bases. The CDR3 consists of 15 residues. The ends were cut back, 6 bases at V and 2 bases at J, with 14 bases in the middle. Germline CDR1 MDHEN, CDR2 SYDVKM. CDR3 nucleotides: TGTGCCAGCAGCCCCCCAGCGGCCCCCTACAATGAGCAGTTCTTC. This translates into CASSPPAAPYNEQFF.

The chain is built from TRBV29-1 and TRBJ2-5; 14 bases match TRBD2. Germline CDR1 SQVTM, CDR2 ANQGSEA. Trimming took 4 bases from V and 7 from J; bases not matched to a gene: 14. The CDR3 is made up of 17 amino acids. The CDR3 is CSVGGTSGSSVSVTQYF. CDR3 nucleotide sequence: TGCAGCGTTGGAGGGACTAGCGGGAGCTCCGTGTCCGTGACCCAGTACTTC.

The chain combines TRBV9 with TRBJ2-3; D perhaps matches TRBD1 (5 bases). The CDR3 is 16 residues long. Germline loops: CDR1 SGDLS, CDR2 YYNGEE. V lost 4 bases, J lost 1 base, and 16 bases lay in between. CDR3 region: CASSTPMGPGTDTQYF. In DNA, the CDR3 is TGTGCCAGCAGCACCCCCATGGGGCCGGGCACAGATACGCAGTATTTT.

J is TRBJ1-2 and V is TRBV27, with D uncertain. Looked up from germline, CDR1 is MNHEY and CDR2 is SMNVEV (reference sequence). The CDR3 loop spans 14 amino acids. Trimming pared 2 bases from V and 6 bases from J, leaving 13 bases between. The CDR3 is CASSLTQLRHGYTF. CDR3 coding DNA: TGTGCCAGCAGTTTAACGCAGTTGAGGCATGGCTACACCTTC.

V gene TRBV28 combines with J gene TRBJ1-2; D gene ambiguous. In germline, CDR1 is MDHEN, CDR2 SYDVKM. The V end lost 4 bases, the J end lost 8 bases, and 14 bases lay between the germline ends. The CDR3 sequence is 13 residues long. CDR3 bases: TGTGCCAGCAGTTGGACTATGGTGAGAGGCTACACCTTC. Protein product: CASSWTMVRGYTF.

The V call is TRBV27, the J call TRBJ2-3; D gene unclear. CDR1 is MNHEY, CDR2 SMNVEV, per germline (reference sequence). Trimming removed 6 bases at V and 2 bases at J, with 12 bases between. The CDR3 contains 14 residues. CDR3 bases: TGTGCCAGCAGGCTGAGGTTAGCCACAGATACGCAGTATTTT. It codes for CASRLRLATDTQYF.